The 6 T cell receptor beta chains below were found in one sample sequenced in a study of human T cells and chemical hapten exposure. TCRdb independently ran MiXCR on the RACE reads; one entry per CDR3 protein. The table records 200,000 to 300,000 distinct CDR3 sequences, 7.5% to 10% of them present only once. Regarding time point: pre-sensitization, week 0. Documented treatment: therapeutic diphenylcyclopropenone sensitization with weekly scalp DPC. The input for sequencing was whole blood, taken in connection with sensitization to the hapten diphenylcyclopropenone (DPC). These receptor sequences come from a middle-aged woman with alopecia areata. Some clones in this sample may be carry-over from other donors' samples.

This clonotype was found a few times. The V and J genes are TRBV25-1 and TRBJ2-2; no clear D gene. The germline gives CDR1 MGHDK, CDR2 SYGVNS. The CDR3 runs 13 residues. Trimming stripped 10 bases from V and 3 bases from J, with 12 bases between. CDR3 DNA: TGTGCCACCTCAGACAAGTACACCGGGGAGCTGTTTTTT. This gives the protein CATSDKYTGELFF.

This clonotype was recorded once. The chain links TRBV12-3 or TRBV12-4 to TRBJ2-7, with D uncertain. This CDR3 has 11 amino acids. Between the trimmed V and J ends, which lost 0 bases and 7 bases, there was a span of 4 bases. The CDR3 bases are TGTGCCAGCAGTTTAGCATGGGAGCAGTACTTC. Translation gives CASSLAWEQYF.

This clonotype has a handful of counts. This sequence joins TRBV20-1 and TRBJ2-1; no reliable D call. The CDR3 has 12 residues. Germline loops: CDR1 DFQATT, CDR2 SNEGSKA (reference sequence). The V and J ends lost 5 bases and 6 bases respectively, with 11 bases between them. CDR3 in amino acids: CSAEVEINEQFF. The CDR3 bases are TGCAGTGCTGAAGTCGAGATCAATGAGCAGTTCTTC.

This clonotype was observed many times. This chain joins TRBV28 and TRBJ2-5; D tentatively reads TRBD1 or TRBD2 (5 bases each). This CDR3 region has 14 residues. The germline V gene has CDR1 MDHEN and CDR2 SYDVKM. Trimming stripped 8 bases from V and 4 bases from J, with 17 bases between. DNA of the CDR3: TGTGCCAGCTCGAGGCAGGGACCTCGAGAGACCCAGTACTTC. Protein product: CASSRQGPRETQYF.

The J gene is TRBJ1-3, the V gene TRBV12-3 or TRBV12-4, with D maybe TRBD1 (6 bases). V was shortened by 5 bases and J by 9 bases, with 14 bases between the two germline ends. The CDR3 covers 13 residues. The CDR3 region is CASSPQQGLTIYF. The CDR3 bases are TGTGCCAGCAGTCCCCAACAGGGTCTCACCATATATTTT.

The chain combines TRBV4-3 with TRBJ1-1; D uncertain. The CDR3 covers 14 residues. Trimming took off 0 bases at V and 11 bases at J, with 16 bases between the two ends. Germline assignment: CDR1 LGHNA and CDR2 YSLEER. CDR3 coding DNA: TGCGCCAGCAGCCAAGATCAGGCGGGAGGAGGGGCTTTCTTT. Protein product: CASSQDQAGGGAFF.